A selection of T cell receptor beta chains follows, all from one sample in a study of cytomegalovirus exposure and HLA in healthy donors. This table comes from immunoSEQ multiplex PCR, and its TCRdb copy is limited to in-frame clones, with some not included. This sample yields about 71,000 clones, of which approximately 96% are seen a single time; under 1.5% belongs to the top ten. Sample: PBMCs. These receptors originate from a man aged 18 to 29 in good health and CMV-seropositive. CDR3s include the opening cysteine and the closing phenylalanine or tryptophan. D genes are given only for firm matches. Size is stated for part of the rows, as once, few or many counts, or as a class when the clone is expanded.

DNA: TGTGCCAGCAGTGTTGGGGCCCAGCCCCAGCATTTT; CDR3: CASSVGAQPQHF; size: NA; J: TRBJ1-5; V: TRBV6-1; D: NA
DNA: TGTGCCAGCAGTTTTCCCCAGGCGGGACCGAACACCGGGGAGCTGTTTTTT; CDR3: CASSFPQAGPNTGELFF; size: NA; J: TRBJ2-2; V: TRBV28; D: NA
DNA: TGCGCCAGCAGCTTGGGGGGCGGGAGAGAGCAGTTCTTC; CDR3: CASSLGGGREQFF; size: NA; J: TRBJ2-1; V: TRBV5-1; D: TRBD2
DNA: TGTGCCAGCAGCGGGCAGGGGTGGAATTCACCCCTCCACTTT; CDR3: CASSGQGWNSPLHF; size: NA; J: TRBJ1-6; V: TRBV6-1; D: NA
DNA: TGTGCCAGCAGCTCAGGGACTAGCGCTCTCAATGAGCAGTTCTTC; CDR3: CASSSGTSALNEQFF; size: NA; J: TRBJ2-1; V: TRBV14; D: TRBD2
DNA: TGTGCCAGCAGCTTGGGGGACAGGGGGAATGAGCAGTTCTTC; CDR3: CASSLGDRGNEQFF; size: NA; J: TRBJ2-1; V: TRBV5-4; D: TRBD1
DNA: TGCAGCGGGACAGTTGGAAACACCATATATTTT; CDR3: CSGTVGNTIYF; size: NA; J: TRBJ1-3; V: TRBV29-1; D: NA
DNA: TGTGCCAGCAGTCGAGGGGGTTATCAGCCCCAGCATTTT; CDR3: CASSRGGYQPQHF; size: NA; J: TRBJ1-5; V: TRBV6-6; D: NA
DNA: TGCGCCAGCAGCCAAGCCGGGACAGGGGATGGCTACACCTTC; CDR3: CASSQAGTGDGYTF; size: NA; J: TRBJ1-2; V: TRBV4-1; D: TRBD1
DNA: TGTGCCAGCAGTGTGATGTCAGACTCCTACGAGCAGTACTTC; CDR3: CASSVMSDSYEQYF; size: few; J: TRBJ2-7; V: TRBV2; D: NA
DNA: TGTGCCAGCAGCTTGGGGCAGGGGGCTAAAGAGACCCAGTACTTC; CDR3: CASSLGQGAKETQYF; size: NA; J: TRBJ2-5; V: TRBV5-8; D: TRBD1
DNA: TGCGCCAGCAGCTGGGATCTAGCGGGGTCGGGCACAGATACGCAGTATTTT; CDR3: CASSWDLAGSGTDTQYF; size: NA; J: TRBJ2-3; V: TRBV5-1; D: TRBD2
DNA: TGTGCCAGCGAAGACAGGGTCACTGAAGCTTTCTTT; CDR3: CASEDRVTEAFF; size: NA; J: TRBJ1-1; V: TRBV2; D: TRBD1
DNA: TGTGCCAGCAGCAAAGGGACAGGAGGGGGGAATGAAAAACTGTTTTTT; CDR3: CASSKGTGGGNEKLFF; size: NA; J: TRBJ1-4; V: TRBV21-1; D: NA
DNA: TGTGCCAGCAGAGGAAGCCGGGACAGGGACACTGAAGCTTTCTTT; CDR3: CASRGSRDRDTEAFF; size: NA; J: TRBJ1-1; V: TRBV6-4; D: TRBD1
DNA: TGTGCCATCAGTGAGGGTGTGGGGGGTCCCTCCTACGAGCAGTACTTC; CDR3: CAISEGVGGPSYEQYF; size: NA; J: TRBJ2-7; V: TRBV10-3; D: NA
DNA: TGTGCCAGCAGGTCATCCGGGACAGGGATTCAGCCCCAGCATTTT; CDR3: CASRSSGTGIQPQHF; size: NA; J: TRBJ1-5; V: TRBV6-1; D: TRBD1
DNA: TGTGCCAGCGGGTATTCGGGACTAGCGGGAGAGCAGTACTTC; CDR3: CASGYSGLAGEQYF; size: NA; J: TRBJ2-7; V: TRBV7-9; D: TRBD2
DNA: TGTGCCAGCAGATCTCCCCTAGAGGCGGGAGGTCTATTCGAGCAGTACTTC; CDR3: CASRSPLEAGGLFEQYF; size: NA; J: TRBJ2-7; V: TRBV11-2; D: TRBD2
DNA: TGTGCCAGCAGCTACAGCGGGGGGAGTACCGGGGAGCTGTTTTTT; CDR3: CASSYSGGSTGELFF; size: NA; J: TRBJ2-2; V: TRBV11-3; D: TRBD2
DNA: TGTGCCATCAAGGCGGGATCCAGCTCTGGAAACACCATATATTTT; CDR3: CAIKAGSSSGNTIYF; size: NA; J: TRBJ1-3; V: TRBV10-3; D: NA
DNA: TGTGCCAGCAGTGACTCCCAGGGGTACACCGGGGAGCTGTTTTTT; CDR3: CASSDSQGYTGELFF; size: NA; J: TRBJ2-2; V: TRBV6-4; D: NA
DNA: TGTGCCAGCAGTGAATATGAAGAGGGTTTAACAGATACGCAGTATTTT; CDR3: CASSEYEEGLTDTQYF; size: NA; J: TRBJ2-3; V: TRBV25-1; D: NA